These 29 T cell receptor beta chains share one sample of origin, sequenced in a study of blood T cell repertoires in COVID-19. TCRdb's table, derived via immunoSEQ multiplex PCR, lists solely in-frame clones and lacks some. The sample consists of about 56,000 clones, around 70% of them appearing once. Sequencing used peripheral blood. Receptor source: a woman aged 70-85 years with COVID-19, enrolled during active disease.

The chain combines TRBV12-3 or TRBV12-4 with TRBJ2-1, with 10 nucleotides matching TRBD2. The junction had 5 bases not matched to a gene; V was cut back by 5 bases and J by 10 bases. The CDR3 totals 13 residues. The CDR3 is CASSGTSEIEQFF. The CDR3 DNA is TGTGCCAGCAGTGGGACTAGCGAGATAGAGCAGTTCTTC.

This rearrangement joins TRBV4-3 to TRBJ1-2, with D perhaps TRBD1 (5 bases). The ends were cut back, 0 bases at V and 8 bases at J, with 10 bases in the middle. Germline V gives CDR1 LGHNA, CDR2 YSLEER. The CDR3 contains 13 residues. CDR3 bases: TGCGCCAGCAGCCAAGATACAGGTTTGGGCTACACCTTC. Protein product: CASSQDTGLGYTF.

This sequence joins TRBV10-3 and TRBJ2-5; weak D call: TRBD2 (5 bases). CDR3 size: 14 residues. Deletions cut 8 bases from V and 2 bases from J, with 15 bases between. Germline CDR1 is ENHRY and CDR2 is SYGVKD. The CDR3, as DNA: TGTGCCATCGGCCTAGGGAGCGGTCAAGAGACCCAGTACTTC. Protein sequence: CAIGLGSGQETQYF.

In its sample, this clone was seen once. This chain joins TRBV6-2 or TRBV6-3 and TRBJ2-2; 9 nucleotides agree with TRBD1. Germline CDR1 is MNHEY and CDR2 is SVGEGT. CDR3 length: 18 amino acids. J gave up 4 bases and V 2 bases, and 11 bases lay outside the gene matches. CDR3 amino acids: CASSYPTGTGSITGELFF. As DNA, the CDR3 is TGTGCCAGCAGTTACCCAACCGGGACAGGGAGTATCACCGGGGAGCTGTTTTTT.

The chain employs TRBV7-2 and TRBJ2-3, with a tentative D call TRBD2 (6 bases). Germline loops: CDR1 SGHTA, CDR2 FQGNSA. The CDR3 loop spans 14 amino acids. Deletions cut 5 bases from V and 1 base from J, with 10 bases between. CDR3 residues: CASSAWGGTDTQYF. The CDR3 nucleotides are TGTGCCAGCAGCGCTTGGGGGGGCACAGATACGCAGTATTTT.

The chain uses TRBV19 and TRBJ1-5, with TRBD1 matching 8 bases. In germline, CDR1 is LNHDA, CDR2 SQIVND (reference sequence). Losses at the gene ends were 4 bases for V and 7 bases for J; bases not matched to a gene: 12. The CDR3 is 16 residues long. The CDR3 nucleotides are TGTGCCAGTAGTACCCGGACAGGGAGCGAGTGGCAGCCCCAGCATTTT. It is translated as CASSTRTGSEWQPQHF.

This clone occurred once. This chain joins TRBV7-6 and TRBJ2-2; D not resolved. The CDR3 covers 17 residues. Germline V gene sequence: CDR1 SGHVS, CDR2 FNYEAQ. V was clipped by 1 base and J by 0 bases, with 12 bases between them. DNA of the CDR3: TGTGCCAGCAGCTTAGAGAGAGATAGTCCGAACACCGGGGAGCTGTTTTTT. This gives the protein CASSLERDSPNTGELFF.

This clone was observed a few times. V gene TRBV19 combines with J gene TRBJ2-3; 7 bases agree with TRBD2. CDR1 is LNHDA and CDR2 is SQIVND in the germline V gene (reference sequence). The CDR3 totals 17 residues. After removal of 4 bases from V and 0 bases from J, the junction contained 10 bases not matched to a gene. The CDR3 bases are TGTGCCAGTAGTACCTTGTGGAGGCGGGGGAGCACAGATACGCAGTATTTT. Its translation is CASSTLWRRGSTDTQYF.

In its sample, this clone was seen once. The J gene is TRBJ1-1, the V gene TRBV6-2 or TRBV6-3, with TRBD1 matching 7 bases. Germline values: CDR1 MNHEY, CDR2 SVGEGT. CDR3 length equals 17 residues. With V trimmed by 3 bases and J by 1 base, 11 bases remained unmatched. In nucleotides, the CDR3 is TGTGCCAGCAGTTATTCAAAGACAGGGACCACGAACACTGAAGCTTTCTTT. This sequence encodes CASSYSKTGTTNTEAFF.

This clone was counted between two and nine times. The rearrangement links TRBV21-1 to TRBJ2-1; the table's TRBD1 call for D was not verified on the DNA. TRBV21-1 corresponds to a pseudogene. There are 15 residues in the CDR3. The CDR3 sequence: CASYSRILSYNEQFF. CDR3 sequence (DNA): TGTGCCAGCTACAGCCGTATCCTCTCCTACAATGAGCAGTTCTTC.

The chain has TRBV7-3 and TRBJ1-1, with D maybe TRBD1 (6 bases). The CDR3 has 15 residues. The ends were cut back, 2 bases at V and 1 base at J, with 11 bases in the middle. Germline CDR1 and CDR2: SGHTA and FQGTGA. The CDR3: CASSLEGGRNTEAFF. In DNA form, the CDR3 reads TGTGCCAGCAGCTTAGAGGGGGGGCGGAACACTGAAGCTTTCTTT.

This chain uses TRBV5-5 with TRBJ2-7; 7 nucleotides line up with TRBD2. Germline lookup yields CDR1 SGHKS and CDR2 YYEKEE (reference sequence). Unmatched junction bases numbered 7, after V lost 0 bases and J lost 7 bases. The CDR3 has 14 amino acids. This CDR3 reads CASSLVAGVREQYV. The CDR3 DNA reads TGTGCCAGCAGCTTGGTGGCGGGAGTCAGGGAGCAGTACGTC.

The rearrangement links TRBV2 to TRBJ1-4; D gene unclear. Germline V gene sequence: CDR1 SNHLY, CDR2 FYNNEI. Trimming took off 6 bases at V and 4 bases at J, with 6 bases between the two ends. The CDR3 consists of 12 residues. This CDR3 is CASREINEKLFF. The CDR3 DNA sequence: TGTGCCAGCAGGGAGATTAATGAAAAACTGTTTTTT. Filled out from reference TRBV2 and TRBJ1-4, the complete variable domain reads EPEVTQTPSHQVTQMGQEVILRCVPISNHLYFYWYRQILGQKVEFLVSFYNNEISEKSEIFDDQFSVERPDGSNFTLKIRSTKLEDSAMYFCASREINEKLFFGSGTQLSVL.

The rearrangement uses TRBV19 and TRBJ1-3, with D perhaps matching TRBD1 (5 bases). The CDR3 is 14 residues long. V lost 3 bases and J lost 1, with 7 bases in between. Germline CDR1 is LNHDA and CDR2 is SQIVND (reference sequence). The CDR3 region has the DNA TGTGCCAGTAGTATCGGGGGGTCTGGAAACACCATATATTTT. Protein product: CASSIGGSGNTIYF.

This chain links TRBV19 with TRBJ1-5; TRBD1 agrees at 9 bases. The CDR3 extends over 15 amino acids. J gave up 5 bases and V 5 bases, and 7 bases lay outside the gene matches. Germline lookup yields CDR1 LNHDA and CDR2 SQIVND (reference sequence). CDR3 nucleotides: TGTGCCAGTAGTCCGGGACAGGGACTTTATCAGCCCCAGCATTTT. Translated, it gives CASSPGQGLYQPQHF.

This chain links TRBV29-1 with TRBJ1-4, with TRBD1 matching 8 bases. Germline trimming cut 6 bases from V and 4 bases from J; bases unmatched to any gene: 7. The CDR3 consists of 14 residues. Germline V gene data show CDR1 as SQVTM and CDR2 as ANQGSEA. The CDR3 coding sequence is TGCAGCGTAGGACAGGGCCGTATTAATGAAAAACTGTTTTTT. Its translation is CSVGQGRINEKLFF. Full variable domain (remainder filled in from reference TRBV29-1 and TRBJ1-4): SAVISQKPSRDICQRGTSLTIQCQVDSQVTMMFWYRQQPGQSLTLIATANQGSEATYESGFVIDKFPISRPNLTFSTLTVSNMSPEDSSIYLCSVGQGRINEKLFFGSGTQLSVL.

The rearrangement links TRBV7-8 to TRBJ2-3; D remains unclear. V gave up 5 bases and J gave up 1 base, with 10 bases separating them. Germline assignment: CDR1 SGHVS and CDR2 FQNEAQ. The CDR3 totals 14 residues. The CDR3 here is CASSMRLGTDTQYF. The DNA for the CDR3 is TGTGCCAGCAGCATGCGACTCGGCACAGATACGCAGTATTTT.

This clone occurred many times. The V gene is TRBV15, the J gene TRBJ2-5; TRBD2 matches at 9 bases. Germline CDR1 is LNHNV and CDR2 is YYDKDF (reference sequence). Unmatched junction bases numbered 18, after V lost 0 bases and J lost 7 bases. The CDR3 contains 19 residues. The CDR3 region has the DNA TGTGCCACCAGCAGAGAGAAGTGGGTAGCGGGGGCCCCTGTCTTGACCCAGTACTTC. Amino acids: CATSREKWVAGAPVLTQYF.

This chain joins TRBV5-1 and TRBJ2-7, with TRBD1 matching over 9 bases. The CDR3 consists of 14 residues. Germline CDR1 reads SGHRS; CDR2 reads YFSETQ. The junction had 3 bases not matched to a gene; V was cut back by 0 bases and J by 5 bases. Here the CDR3 DNA reads TGCGCCAGCAGCTTGGCTGGGACAGGGAACGAGCAGTACTTC. It is translated as CASSLAGTGNEQYF.

This clone was found once. The gene calls are TRBV7-8 and TRBJ1-3; D remains ambiguous. Germline V CDR1 and CDR2: SGHVS, FQNEAQ. Deletions cut 0 bases from V and 0 bases from J, with 6 bases between. The CDR3 sequence is 15 residues long. This CDR3 is CASSLASRSGNTIYF. CDR3 DNA sequence: TGTGCCAGCAGCTTAGCGTCGCGCTCTGGAAACACCATATATTTT.

The chain couples TRBV5-1 to TRBJ2-5; 12 nucleotides align to TRBD2. Trimming took 0 bases from V and 5 from J; bases not matched to a gene: 5. Per the germline V gene, CDR1 is SGHRS and CDR2 is YFSETQ. This CDR3 spans 16 amino acids. The CDR3 loop reads CASSLGLAGAWETQYF. CDR3 DNA sequence: TGCGCCAGCAGCTTGGGACTAGCGGGAGCCTGGGAGACCCAGTACTTC.

The chain uses TRBV4-2 and TRBJ2-3; weak D call: TRBD2 (5 bases). This CDR3 is built from 14 residues. The germline V gene has CDR1 LGHNA and CDR2 YNFKEQ. With 1 base removed from V and 6 bases from J, the gap between germline ends came to 11 bases. CDR3 region: CASSQGMEADTQYF. Here the CDR3 DNA reads TGTGCCAGCAGCCAAGGGATGGAGGCGGATACGCAGTATTTT.

The chain couples TRBV15 to TRBJ1-5, with 7 bases lining up with TRBD1. CDR1 LNHNV and CDR2 YYDKDF come from the germline V gene (reference sequence). With 0 bases clipped from V and 0 bases from J, the junction kept 5 bases outside the gene matches. The CDR3 extends over 17 amino acids. In nucleotides, the CDR3 is TGTGCCACCAGCAGAGAGAGGGACAGCAATAGCAATCAGCCCCAGCATTTT. Translating gives CATSRERDSNSNQPQHF. Combining the CDR3 with reference TRBV15 and TRBJ1-5 gives the whole variable domain DAMVIQNPRYQVTQFGKPVTLSCSQTLNHNVMYWYQQKSSQAPKLLFHYYDKDFNNEADTPDNFQSRRPNTSFCFLDIRSPGLGDTAMYLCATSRERDSNSNQPQHFGDGTRLSIL.

V gene TRBV11-2 combines with J gene TRBJ1-3, with D perhaps matching TRBD1 (5 bases). The V and J ends lost 3 bases and 0 bases respectively, with 9 bases between them. This CDR3 spans 15 amino acids. Germline V gene sequence: CDR1 SGHAT, CDR2 FQNNGV. The CDR3 DNA is TGTGCCAGCAGCTTGGGGGGGTACTCTGGAAACACCATATATTTT. Its protein is CASSLGGYSGNTIYF. The whole variable domain, filled in from reference TRBV11-2 and TRBJ1-3, reads EAGVAQSPRYKIIEKRQSVAFWCNPISGHATLYWYQQILGQGPKLLIQFQNNGVVDDSQLPKDRFSAERLKGVDSTLKIQPAKLEDSAVYLCASSLGGYSGNTIYFGEGSWLTVV.

The chain is built from TRBV11-1 and TRBJ2-3; the D gene is possibly TRBD1 (6 bases). This CDR3 has 12 amino acids. Deletions cut 3 bases from V and 8 bases from J, with 9 bases between. Germline CDR1 reads SGHAT; CDR2 reads FQDESV (reference sequence). The CDR3 spells CASSLDSGTQYF. In DNA, the CDR3 is TGTGCCAGCAGCTTGGACAGCGGTACGCAGTATTTT.

The chain recombines TRBV18 with TRBJ1-5; D might be TRBD1 (5 bases). V was trimmed by 3 bases and J by 0 bases, leaving 12 bases between them. Germline values: CDR1 KGHSH, CDR2 LQKENI. The CDR3 consists of 16 residues. CDR3 in DNA: TGTGCCAGCTCACCTAATGGACAAAATAGCAATCAGCCCCAGCATTTT. Translated, it gives CASSPNGQNSNQPQHF.

This clone was observed once. The chain employs TRBV19 and TRBJ2-3; the match to TRBD2 covers 9 bases. Looked up from germline, CDR1 is LNHDA and CDR2 is SQIVND (reference sequence). Germline trimming cut 4 bases from V and 5 bases from J; bases unmatched to any gene: 4. The CDR3 extends over 14 amino acids. The CDR3 region is CASSTSGVGDTQYF. CDR3 DNA sequence: TGTGCCAGTAGTACTAGCGGGGTAGGAGATACGCAGTATTTT.

The gene calls are TRBV5-4 and TRBJ1-1; D might be TRBD1 (6 bases). The CDR3 covers 16 residues. The V end lost 0 bases, the J end lost 3 bases, and 15 bases lay between the germline ends. The germline gives CDR1 SGHNT, CDR2 YYREEE (reference sequence). CDR3 protein: CASSLGQGLGYTEAFF. In nucleotides, the CDR3 is TGTGCCAGCAGCTTGGGGCAGGGGCTCGGGTACACTGAAGCTTTCTTT. The full variable domain, rest sourced from reference TRBV5-4 and TRBJ1-1, is ETGVTQSPTHLIKTRGQQVTLRCSSQSGHNTVSWYQQALGQGPQFIFQYYREEENGRGNFPPRFSGLQFPNYSSELNVNALELDDSALYLCASSLGQGLGYTEAFFGQGTRLTVV.

The chain has TRBV5-6 and TRBJ1-1; the D gene is possibly TRBD1 (5 bases). This CDR3 is 13 amino acids long. V lost 4 bases, J lost 2 bases, and 9 bases lay in between. Germline CDR1 and CDR2: SGHDT and YYEEEE. The DNA for the CDR3 is TGTGCCAGCAGCGGGGGGATAAACACTGAAGCTTTCTTT. Translating it yields CASSGGINTEAFF.